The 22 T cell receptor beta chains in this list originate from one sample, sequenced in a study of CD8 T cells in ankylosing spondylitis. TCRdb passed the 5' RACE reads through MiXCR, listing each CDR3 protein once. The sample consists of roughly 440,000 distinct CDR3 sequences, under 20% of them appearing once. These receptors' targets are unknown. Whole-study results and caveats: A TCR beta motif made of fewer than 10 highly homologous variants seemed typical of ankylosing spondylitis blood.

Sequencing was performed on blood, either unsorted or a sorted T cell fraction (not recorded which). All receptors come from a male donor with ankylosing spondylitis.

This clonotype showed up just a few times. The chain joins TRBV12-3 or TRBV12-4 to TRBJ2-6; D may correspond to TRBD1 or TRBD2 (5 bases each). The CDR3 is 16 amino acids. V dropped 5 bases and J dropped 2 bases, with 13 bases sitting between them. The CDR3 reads CASSLWGSAGANVLTF. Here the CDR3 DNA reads TGTGCCAGCAGTCTGTGGGGGTCGGCTGGGGCCAACGTCCTGACTTTC.

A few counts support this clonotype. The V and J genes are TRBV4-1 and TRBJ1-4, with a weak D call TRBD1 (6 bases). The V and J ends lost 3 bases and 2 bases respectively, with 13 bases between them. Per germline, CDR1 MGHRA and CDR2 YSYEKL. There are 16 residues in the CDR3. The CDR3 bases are TGCGCCAGCAGCCACATTAGGGGGGCCACTAATGAAAAACTGTTTTTT. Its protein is CASSHIRGATNEKLFF.

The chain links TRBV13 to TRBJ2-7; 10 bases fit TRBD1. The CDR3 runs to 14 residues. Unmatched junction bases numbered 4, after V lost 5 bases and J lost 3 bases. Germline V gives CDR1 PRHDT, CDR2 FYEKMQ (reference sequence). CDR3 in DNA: TGTGCCAGCAGCCCGCGGGACAGGGGCTACGAGCAGTACTTC. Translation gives CASSPRDRGYEQYF.

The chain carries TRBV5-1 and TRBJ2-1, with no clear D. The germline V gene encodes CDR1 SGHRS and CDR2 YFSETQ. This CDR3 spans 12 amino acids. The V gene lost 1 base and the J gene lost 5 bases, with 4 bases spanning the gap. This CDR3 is CASSLSNNEQFF. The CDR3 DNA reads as TGCGCCAGCAGCTTGTCCAACAATGAGCAGTTCTTC.

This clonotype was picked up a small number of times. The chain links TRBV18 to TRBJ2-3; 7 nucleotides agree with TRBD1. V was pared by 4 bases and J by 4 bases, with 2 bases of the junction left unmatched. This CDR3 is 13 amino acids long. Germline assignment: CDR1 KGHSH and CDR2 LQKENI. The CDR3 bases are TGTGCCAGCTCACAGGACAGGCCAGATACGCAGTATTTT. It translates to CASSQDRPDTQYF.

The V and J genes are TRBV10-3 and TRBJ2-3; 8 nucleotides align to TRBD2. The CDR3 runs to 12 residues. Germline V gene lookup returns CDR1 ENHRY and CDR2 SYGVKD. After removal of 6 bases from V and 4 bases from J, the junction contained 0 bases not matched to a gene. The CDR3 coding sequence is TGTGCCATCAGAGCGGGAGCAGATACGCAGTATTTT. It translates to CAIRAGADTQYF.

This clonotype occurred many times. The CDR3 DNA reads TGTGCCGCCGAAGCGGGGGTTGGAGAGACCCAGTACTTC. It specifies CAAEAGVGETQYF. This rearrangement joins TRBV10-3 to TRBJ2-5; 8 bases agree with TRBD2. Germline lookup yields CDR1 ENHRY and CDR2 SYGVKD. V lost 11 bases, J lost 4 bases, and 9 bases stayed unmatched. The CDR3 is 13 residues long.

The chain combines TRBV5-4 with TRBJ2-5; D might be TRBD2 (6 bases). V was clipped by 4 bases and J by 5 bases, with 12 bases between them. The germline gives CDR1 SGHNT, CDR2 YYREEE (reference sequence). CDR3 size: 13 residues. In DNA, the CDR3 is TGTGCCAGCAGCGGAGGGCCCCGGGAGACCCAGTACTTC. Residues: CASSGGPRETQYF.

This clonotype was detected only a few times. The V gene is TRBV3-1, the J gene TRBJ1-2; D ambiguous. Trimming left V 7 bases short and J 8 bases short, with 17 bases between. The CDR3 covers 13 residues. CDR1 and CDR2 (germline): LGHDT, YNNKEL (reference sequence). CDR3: CASTPREDGGYTF. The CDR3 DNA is TGTGCCAGCACCCCTCGGGAGGATGGAGGCTACACCTTC.

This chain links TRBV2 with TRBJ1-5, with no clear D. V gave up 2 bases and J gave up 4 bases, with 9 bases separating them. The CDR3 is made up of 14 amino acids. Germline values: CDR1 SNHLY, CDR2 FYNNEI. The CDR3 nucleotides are TGTGCCAGCAGTGAATCTCTCGGGAATCAGCCCCAGCATTTT. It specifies CASSESLGNQPQHF.

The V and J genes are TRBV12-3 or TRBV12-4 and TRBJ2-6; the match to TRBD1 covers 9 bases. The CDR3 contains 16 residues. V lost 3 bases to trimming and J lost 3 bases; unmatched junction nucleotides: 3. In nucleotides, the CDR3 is TGTGCCAGCAGTTTCCGGACAGGGGTTGGGGCCAACGTCCTGACTTTC. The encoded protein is CASSFRTGVGANVLTF.

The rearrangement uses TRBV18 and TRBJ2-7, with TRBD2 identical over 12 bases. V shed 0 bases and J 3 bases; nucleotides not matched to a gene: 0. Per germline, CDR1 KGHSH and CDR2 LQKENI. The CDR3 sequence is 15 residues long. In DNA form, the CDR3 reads TGTGCCAGCTCACCACCGGGACTAGCGGGCTACGAGCAGTACTTC. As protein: CASSPPGLAGYEQYF.

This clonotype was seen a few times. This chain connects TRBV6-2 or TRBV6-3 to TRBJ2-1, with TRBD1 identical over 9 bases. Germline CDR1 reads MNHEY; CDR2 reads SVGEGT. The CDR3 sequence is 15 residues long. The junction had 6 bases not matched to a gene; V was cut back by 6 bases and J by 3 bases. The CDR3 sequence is CASRPQGAGYNEQFF. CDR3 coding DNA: TGTGCCAGCAGGCCACAGGGGGCCGGCTACAATGAGCAGTTCTTC.

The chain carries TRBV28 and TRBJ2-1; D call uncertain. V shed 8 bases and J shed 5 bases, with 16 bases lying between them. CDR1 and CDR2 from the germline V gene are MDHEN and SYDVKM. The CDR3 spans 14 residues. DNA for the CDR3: TGTGCCAGCGGCTCGCGGCCTCATGACAATGAGCAGTTCTTC. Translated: CASGSRPHDNEQFF. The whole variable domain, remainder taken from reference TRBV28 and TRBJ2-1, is DVKVTQSSRYLVKRTGEKVFLECVQDMDHENMFWYRQDPGLGLRLIYFSYDVKMKEKGDIPEGYSVSREKKERFSLILESASTNQTSMYLCASGSRPHDNEQFFGPGTRLTVL.

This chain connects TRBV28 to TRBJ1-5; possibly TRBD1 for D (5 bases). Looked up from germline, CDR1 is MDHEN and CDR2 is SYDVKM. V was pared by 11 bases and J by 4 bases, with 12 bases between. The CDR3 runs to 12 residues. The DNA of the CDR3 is TGTGCCGAGGCCAGGGCAAATCAGCCCCAGCATTTT. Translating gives CAEARANQPQHF.

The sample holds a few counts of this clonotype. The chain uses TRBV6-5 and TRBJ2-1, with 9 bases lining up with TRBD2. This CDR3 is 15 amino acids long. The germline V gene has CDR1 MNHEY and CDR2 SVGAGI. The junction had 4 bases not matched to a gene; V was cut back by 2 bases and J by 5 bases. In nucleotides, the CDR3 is TGTGCCAGCAGTTACCCGACTAGCGGTAACAATGAGCAGTTCTTC. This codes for CASSYPTSGNNEQFF.

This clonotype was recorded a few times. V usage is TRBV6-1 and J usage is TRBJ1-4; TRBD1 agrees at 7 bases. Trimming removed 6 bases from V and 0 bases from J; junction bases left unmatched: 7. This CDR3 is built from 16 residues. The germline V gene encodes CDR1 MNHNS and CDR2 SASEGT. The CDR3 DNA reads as TGTGCCAGCAGCCGAGGGACAGTTGCAACTAATGAAAAACTGTTTTTT. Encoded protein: CASSRGTVATNEKLFF.

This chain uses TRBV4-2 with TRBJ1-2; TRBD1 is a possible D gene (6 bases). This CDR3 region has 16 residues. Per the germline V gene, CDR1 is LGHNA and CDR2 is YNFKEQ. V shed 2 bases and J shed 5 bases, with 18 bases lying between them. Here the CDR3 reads CASSQYGAGDWYGYTF. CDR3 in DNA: TGTGCCAGCAGCCAATACGGCGCAGGGGATTGGTATGGCTACACCTTC.

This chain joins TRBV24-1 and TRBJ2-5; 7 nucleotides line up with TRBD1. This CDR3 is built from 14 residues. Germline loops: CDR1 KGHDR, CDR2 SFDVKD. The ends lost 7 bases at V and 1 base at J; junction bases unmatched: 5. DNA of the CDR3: TGTGCCACCAGGGGTTCAGGGGGCCAAGAGACCCAGTACTTC. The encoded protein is CATRGSGGQETQYF.

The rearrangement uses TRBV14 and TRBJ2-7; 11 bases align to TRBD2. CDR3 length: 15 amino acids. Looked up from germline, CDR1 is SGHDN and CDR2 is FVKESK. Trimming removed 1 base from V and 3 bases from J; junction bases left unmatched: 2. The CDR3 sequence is CASSQALAGGYEQYF. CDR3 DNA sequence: TGTGCCAGCAGCCAAGCTCTAGCGGGAGGCTACGAGCAGTACTTC.

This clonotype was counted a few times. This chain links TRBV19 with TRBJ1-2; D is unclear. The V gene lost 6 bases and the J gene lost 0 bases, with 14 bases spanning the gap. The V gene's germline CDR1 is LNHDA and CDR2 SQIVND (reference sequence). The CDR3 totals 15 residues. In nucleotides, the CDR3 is TGTGCCAGTAGCTACTCGGGTACCGCTAACTATGGCTACACCTTC. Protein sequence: CASSYSGTANYGYTF.

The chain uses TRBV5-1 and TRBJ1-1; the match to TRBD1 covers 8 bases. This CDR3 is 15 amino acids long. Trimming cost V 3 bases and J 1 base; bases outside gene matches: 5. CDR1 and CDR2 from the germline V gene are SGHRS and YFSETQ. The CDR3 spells CASSSFQGANTEAFF. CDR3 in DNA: TGCGCCAGCAGCTCCTTTCAGGGGGCGAACACTGAAGCTTTCTTT.